Sequencing of this T cell receptor beta chain was carried out in a study of T cell repertoires in cytomegalovirus infection. For the study at large: Recently identified HLA-C-restricted CMV epitopes and well-studied HLA-B-restricted CMV epitopes were used by the study. Evidence of both CMV infection and a matching HLA type came from public TCR beta signatures. Study-wide results and limits: The ex vivo response was dominated by HLA-C-restricted CMV-specific TCR beta clonotypes. Cumulative public TCR beta family frequency identified CMV carriers with the relevant HLA.

A word on this clonotype: Its antigen is currently unknown.

TCRdb independently ran MiXCR on the reads; one entry per CDR3 protein. The data hold approximately 1,000,000 distinct CDR3 sequences, with more than 25% observed a single time. The sequence came from a human donor in good health (CMV status not recorded). Some clones in this sample may be carry-over from other donors' samples. Material: cultured CD8+ T cells from PBMCs, obtained from culture after CMV antigen stimulation.

Here the CDR3 reads CASTQGLAGDTQYF. CDR3 bases: TGTGCCAGCACCCAGGGACTAGCAGGAGATACGCAGTATTTT. V and J are TRBV2 and TRBJ2-3; the match to TRBD2 covers 9 bases. V was pared by 7 bases and J by 5 bases, with 7 bases of the junction left unmatched. From germline, CDR1 is SNHLY and CDR2 FYNNEI. The CDR3 runs 14 residues.